This T cell receptor (beta chain) was captured by sequencing in a study of T cell responses to AZD1222 COVID-19 vaccine. General study findings and limits: Most donors were white British and more were female, and clonal diversity was possibly underestimated. Of spike-specific TCRs, nearly half reportedly target regions left unmutated in variants.

Remarks on this clone: The target antigen is unknown.

The protocol was immunoSEQ multiplex PCR, while the TCRdb copy is restricted to in-frame clones and leaves out a portion. Altogether 77,000 or so clones are present, about 90% being singletons, with the ten largest covering approximately 6.6%. The length of the CDR3 is 15 residues. V dropped 3 bases and J dropped 7; count of bases not matched to a gene: 8. CDR1 is LNHDA and CDR2 is SQIVND in the germline V gene (reference sequence). Source: peripheral blood, taken on day 0 of MenACWY control vaccination. V is TRBV19 and J is TRBJ1-2; 10 bases align to TRBD1. The TCR sequence derives from an adult in good health. The CDR3, as DNA: TGTGCCAGTAGTATTCCCGGGACAGGGGTCGGTGGCTACACCTTC. Translated, it gives CASSIPGTGVGGYTF.